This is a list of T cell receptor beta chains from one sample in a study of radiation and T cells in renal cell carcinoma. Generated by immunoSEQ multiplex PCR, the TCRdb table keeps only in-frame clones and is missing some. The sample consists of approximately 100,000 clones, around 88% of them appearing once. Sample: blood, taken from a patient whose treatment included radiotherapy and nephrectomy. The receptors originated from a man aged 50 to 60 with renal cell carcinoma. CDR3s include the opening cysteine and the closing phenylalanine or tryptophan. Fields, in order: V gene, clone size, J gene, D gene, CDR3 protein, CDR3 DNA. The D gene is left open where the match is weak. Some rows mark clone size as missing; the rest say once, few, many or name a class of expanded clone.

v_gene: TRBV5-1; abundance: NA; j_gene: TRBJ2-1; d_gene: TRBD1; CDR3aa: CASSLSGTGANEQFF; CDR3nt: TGCGCCAGCAGCCTATCCGGGACAGGGGCCAATGAGCAGTTCTTC
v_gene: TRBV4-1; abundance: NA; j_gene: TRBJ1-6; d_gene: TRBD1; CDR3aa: CASSPQVTGVNSPLHF; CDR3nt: TGCGCCAGCAGCCCCCAGGTGACAGGGGTTAATTCACCCCTCCACTTT
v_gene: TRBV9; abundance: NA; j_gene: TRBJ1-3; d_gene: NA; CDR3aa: CASSVGGTPNGNTIYF; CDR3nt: TGTGCCAGCAGCGTAGGAGGGACACCGAATGGAAACACCATATATTTT
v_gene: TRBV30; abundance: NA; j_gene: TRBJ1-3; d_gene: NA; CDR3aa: CAWEKGGGNTIYF; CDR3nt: TGTGCCTGGGAAAAAGGTGGGGGAAACACCATATATTTT
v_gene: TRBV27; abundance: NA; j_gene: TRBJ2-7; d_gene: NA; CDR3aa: CASTPTVGLASGEQYF; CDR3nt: TGTGCCAGCACTCCTACGGTGGGACTGGCTTCGGGGGAGCAGTACTTC
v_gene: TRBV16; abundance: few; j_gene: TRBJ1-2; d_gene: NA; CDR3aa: CASSQDRPNYGYTF; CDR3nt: TGTGCCAGCAGCCAAGACCGGCCCAACTATGGCTACACCTTC
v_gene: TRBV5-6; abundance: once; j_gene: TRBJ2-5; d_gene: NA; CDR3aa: CASSLSLQETQYF; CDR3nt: TGTGCCAGCAGCTTGAGTCTTCAAGAGACCCAGTACTTC
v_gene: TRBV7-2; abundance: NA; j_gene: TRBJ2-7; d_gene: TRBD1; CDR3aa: CASRAGQGLGEQYF; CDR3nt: TGTGCCAGCAGGGCGGGACAGGGGTTAGGCGAGCAGTACTTC
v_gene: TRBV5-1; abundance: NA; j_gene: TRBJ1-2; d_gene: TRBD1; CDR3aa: CASSLDTGGYGYTF; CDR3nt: TGCGCCAGCAGCTTGGATACAGGGGGCTATGGCTACACCTTC
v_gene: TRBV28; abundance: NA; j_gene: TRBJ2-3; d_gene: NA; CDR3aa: CASSLPFRVDTQYF; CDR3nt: TGTGCCAGCAGTTTACCCTTTCGGGTAGATACGCAGTATTTT
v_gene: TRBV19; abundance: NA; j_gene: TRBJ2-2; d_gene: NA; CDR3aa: CASSITLGLVTGELFF; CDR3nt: TGTGCCAGTAGTATTACCCTCGGGCTAGTGACCGGGGAGCTGTTTTTT
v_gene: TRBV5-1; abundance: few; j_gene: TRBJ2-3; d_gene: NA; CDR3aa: CASSTDQITDTQYF; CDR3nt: TGCGCCAGCAGTACTGACCAGATAACGGATACGCAGTATTTT
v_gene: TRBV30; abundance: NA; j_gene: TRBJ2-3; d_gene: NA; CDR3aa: CAWDRGRSTDTQYF; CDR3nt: TGTGCCTGGGACCGGGGGCGAAGCACAGATACGCAGTATTTT
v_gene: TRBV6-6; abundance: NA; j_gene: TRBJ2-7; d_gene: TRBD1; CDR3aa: CAIRDRSSYEQYF; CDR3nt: TGTGCCATCAGGGACAGGTCATCCTACGAGCAGTACTTC
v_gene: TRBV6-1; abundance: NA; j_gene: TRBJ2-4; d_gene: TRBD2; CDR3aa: CARSVGLAGGAKNIQYF; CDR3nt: TGTGCCAGGAGTGTAGGACTAGCGGGGGGGGCCAAAAACATTCAGTACTTC
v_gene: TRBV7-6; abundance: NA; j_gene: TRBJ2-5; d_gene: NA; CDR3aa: CASSSAQETQYF; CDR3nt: TGTGCCAGCAGCTCGGCCCAAGAGACCCAGTACTTC
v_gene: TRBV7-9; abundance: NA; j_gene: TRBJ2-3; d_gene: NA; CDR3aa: CASSLYTDTQYF; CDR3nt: TGTGCCAGCAGCTTATACACAGATACGCAGTATTTT
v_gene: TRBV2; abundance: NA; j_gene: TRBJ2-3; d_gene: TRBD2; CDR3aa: CASAREDGDTQYF; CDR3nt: TGTGCCAGCGCCCGGGAGGACGGAGATACGCAGTATTTT
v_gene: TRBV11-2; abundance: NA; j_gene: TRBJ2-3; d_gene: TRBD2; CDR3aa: CASSPSGTSVDTQYF; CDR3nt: TGTGCCAGCAGCCCATCCGGGACTAGCGTCGATACGCAGTATTTT
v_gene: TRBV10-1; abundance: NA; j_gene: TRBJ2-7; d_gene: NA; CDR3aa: CAREDTSSYEQYF; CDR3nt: TGCGCCAGGGAGGACACGAGCTCCTACGAGCAGTACTTC
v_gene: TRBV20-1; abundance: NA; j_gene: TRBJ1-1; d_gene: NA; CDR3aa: CSARRTAEAFF; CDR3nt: TGCAGTGCTAGACGGACAGCTGAAGCTTTCTTT
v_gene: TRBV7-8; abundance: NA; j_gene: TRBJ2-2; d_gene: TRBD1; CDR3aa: CASSSRTGRTTGELFF; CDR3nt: TGTGCCAGCAGCTCGCGGACAGGACGAACGACCGGGGAGCTGTTTTTT
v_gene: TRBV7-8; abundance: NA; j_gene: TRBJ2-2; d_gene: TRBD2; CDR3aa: CASSWGGLTAIGELFF; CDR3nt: TGTGCCAGCAGCTGGGGGGGACTAACGGCAATCGGGGAGCTGTTTTTT
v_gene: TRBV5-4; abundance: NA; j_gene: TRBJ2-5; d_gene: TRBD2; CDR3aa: CASSVSGRALETQYF; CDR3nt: TGTGCCAGCAGCGTCAGCGGGAGGGCCTTAGAGACCCAGTACTTC
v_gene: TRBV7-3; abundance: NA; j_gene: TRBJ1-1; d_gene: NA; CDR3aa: CASSQVENTEAFF; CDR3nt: TGTGCCAGCAGCCAAGTCGAGAACACTGAAGCTTTCTTT
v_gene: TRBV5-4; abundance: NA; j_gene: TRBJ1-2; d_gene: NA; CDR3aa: CASTSSFTSGLYGYTF; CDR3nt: TGTGCCAGCACATCGTCCTTCACATCGGGGCTCTATGGCTACACCTTC
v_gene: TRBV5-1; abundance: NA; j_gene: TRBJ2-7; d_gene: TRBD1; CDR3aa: CASSYTGAITYEQYF; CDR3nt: TGCGCCAGCAGCTATACAGGGGCCATAACCTACGAGCAGTACTTC
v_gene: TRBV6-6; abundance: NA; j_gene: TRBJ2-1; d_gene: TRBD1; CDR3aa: CASSYSGTGTYNEQFF; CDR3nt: TGTGCCAGCAGTTACTCTGGGACAGGGACCTACAATGAGCAGTTCTTC
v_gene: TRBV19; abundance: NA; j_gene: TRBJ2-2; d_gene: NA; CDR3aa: CASTTTGFTGELFF; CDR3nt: TGTGCCAGTACCACAACGGGGTTTACCGGGGAGCTGTTTTTT
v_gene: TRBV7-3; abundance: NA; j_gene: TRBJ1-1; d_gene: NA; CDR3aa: CASSPTGTQEAFF; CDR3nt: TGTGCCAGCAGCCCTACCGGGACCCAAGAAGCTTTCTTT
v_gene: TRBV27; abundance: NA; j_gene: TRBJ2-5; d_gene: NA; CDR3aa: CASSLIHSGQETQYF; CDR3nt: TGTGCCAGCAGTTTAATTCATAGCGGACAAGAGACCCAGTACTTC
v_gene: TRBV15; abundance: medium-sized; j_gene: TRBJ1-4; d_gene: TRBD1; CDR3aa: CATSLIGTENEKLFF; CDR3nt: TGTGCCACCAGCTTGATCGGGACAGAGAATGAAAAACTGTTTTTT
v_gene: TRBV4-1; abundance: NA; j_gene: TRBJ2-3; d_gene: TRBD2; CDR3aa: CASSQVGGFSTDTQYF; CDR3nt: TGCGCCAGCAGCCAAGTCGGGGGGTTTAGCACAGATACGCAGTATTTT
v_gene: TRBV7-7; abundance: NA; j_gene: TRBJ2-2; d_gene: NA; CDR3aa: CASSLGNANTGELFF; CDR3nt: TGTGCTAGCAGTCTAGGGAACGCGAACACCGGGGAGCTGTTTTTT
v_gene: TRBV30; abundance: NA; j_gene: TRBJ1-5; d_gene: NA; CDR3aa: CAWSAGPSRNQPQHF; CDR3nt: TGTGCCTGGAGTGCAGGCCCTAGCAGGAATCAGCCCCAGCATTTT
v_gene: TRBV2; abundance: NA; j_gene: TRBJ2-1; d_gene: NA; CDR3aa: CASRSDTGSYNEQFF; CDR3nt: TGTGCCAGCAGATCGGACACCGGATCCTACAATGAGCAGTTCTTC
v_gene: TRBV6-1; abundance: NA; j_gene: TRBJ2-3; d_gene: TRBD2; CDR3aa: CASRTSGTDTQYF; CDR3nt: TGTGCCAGCAGGACTAGCGGCACAGATACGCAGTATTTT
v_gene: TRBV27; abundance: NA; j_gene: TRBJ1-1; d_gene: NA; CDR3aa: CASSKGFGAEAFF; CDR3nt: TGTGCCAGCTCGAAGGGGTTCGGAGCTGAAGCTTTCTTT
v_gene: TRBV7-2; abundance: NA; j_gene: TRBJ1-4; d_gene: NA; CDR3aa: CASSFVRDEKLFF; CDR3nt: TGTGCCAGCAGCTTTGTCAGGGATGAAAAACTGTTTTTT
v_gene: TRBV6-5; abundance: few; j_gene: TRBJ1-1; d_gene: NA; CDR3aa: CASSYSSVMNTEAFF; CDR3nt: TGTGCCAGCAGTTACTCGTCCGTCATGAACACTGAAGCTTTCTTT
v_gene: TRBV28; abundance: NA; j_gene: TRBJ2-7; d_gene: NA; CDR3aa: CASRFPGEQYF; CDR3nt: TGTGCCAGCAGGTTTCCGGGCGAGCAGTACTTC
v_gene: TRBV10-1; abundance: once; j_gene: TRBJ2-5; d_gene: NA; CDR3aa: CASASGDAETQYF; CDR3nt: TGCGCCAGCGCTTCGGGCGACGCAGAGACCCAGTACTTC
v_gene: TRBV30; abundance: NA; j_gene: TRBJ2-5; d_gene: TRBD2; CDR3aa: CAFGGGETQYF; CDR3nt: TGTGCCTTCGGGGGGGGAGAGACCCAGTACTTC
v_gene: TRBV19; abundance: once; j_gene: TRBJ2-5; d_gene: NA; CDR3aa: CASSMGRASQETQYF; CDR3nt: TGTGCCAGTAGTATGGGCAGGGCGAGCCAAGAGACCCAGTACTTC
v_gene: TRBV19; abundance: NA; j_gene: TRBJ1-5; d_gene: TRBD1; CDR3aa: CASSIRVGQGGNQPQHF; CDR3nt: TGTGCCAGTAGTATACGAGTAGGGCAGGGGGGGAATCAGCCCCAGCATTTT
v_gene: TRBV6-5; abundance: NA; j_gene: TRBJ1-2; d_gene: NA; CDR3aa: CASSKGDGYTF; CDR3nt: TGTGCCAGCTCGAAGGGGGATGGCTACACCTTC
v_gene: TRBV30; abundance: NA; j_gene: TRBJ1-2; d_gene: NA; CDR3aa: CAWSLGVGYTF; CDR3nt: TGTGCCTGGAGTTTAGGGGTTGGCTACACCTTC
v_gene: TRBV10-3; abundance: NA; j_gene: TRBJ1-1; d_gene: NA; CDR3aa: CAITETGNEAFF; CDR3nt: TGTGCCATCACCGAAACAGGGAATGAAGCTTTCTTT
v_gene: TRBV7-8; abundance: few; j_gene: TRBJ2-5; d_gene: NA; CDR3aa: CASSLRTDQETQYF; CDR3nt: TGTGCCAGCAGCCTTCGGACGGACCAAGAGACCCAGTACTTC
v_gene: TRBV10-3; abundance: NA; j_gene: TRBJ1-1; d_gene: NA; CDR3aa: CAISSPGGRTEAFF; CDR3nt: TGTGCCATCAGTTCTCCGGGAGGGCGAACTGAAGCTTTCTTT